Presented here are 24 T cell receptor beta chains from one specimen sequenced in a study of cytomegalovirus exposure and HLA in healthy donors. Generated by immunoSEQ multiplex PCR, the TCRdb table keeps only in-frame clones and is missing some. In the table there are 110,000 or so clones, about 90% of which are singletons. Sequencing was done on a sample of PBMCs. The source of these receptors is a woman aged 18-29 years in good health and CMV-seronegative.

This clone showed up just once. In nucleotides, the CDR3 is TGCGCCAGCAGCTTGGATACAGGACCAAACACCATATATTTT. Amino acid sequence: CASSLDTGPNTIYF. This chain connects TRBV5-1 to TRBJ1-3; maybe TRBD1 (5 bases). The germline V and J ends were trimmed by 0 bases and 6 bases, with 10 bases remaining between them. CDR1 and CDR2 (germline): SGHRS, YFSETQ. The CDR3 covers 14 residues. The full variable domain, rest sourced from reference TRBV5-1 and TRBJ1-3, is KAGVTQTPRYLIKTRGQQVTLSCSPISGHRSVSWYQQTPGQGLQFLFEYFSETQRNKGNFPGRFSGRQFSNSRSEMNVSTLELGDSALYLCASSLDTGPNTIYFGEGSWLTVV.

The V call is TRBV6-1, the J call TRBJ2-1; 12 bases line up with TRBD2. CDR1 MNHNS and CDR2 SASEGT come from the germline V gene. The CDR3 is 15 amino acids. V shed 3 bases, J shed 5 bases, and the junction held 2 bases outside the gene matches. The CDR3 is CASSEGLAGHNEQFF. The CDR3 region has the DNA TGTGCCAGCAGTGAGGGACTAGCGGGCCACAATGAGCAGTTCTTC.

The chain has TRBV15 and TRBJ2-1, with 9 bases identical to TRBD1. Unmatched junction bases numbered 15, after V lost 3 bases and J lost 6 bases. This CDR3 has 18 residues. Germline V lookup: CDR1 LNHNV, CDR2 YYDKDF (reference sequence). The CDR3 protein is CATSSQPHTSTGGNEQFF. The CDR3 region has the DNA TGTGCCACCAGCAGTCAGCCCCATACTTCGACAGGGGGCAATGAGCAGTTCTTC.

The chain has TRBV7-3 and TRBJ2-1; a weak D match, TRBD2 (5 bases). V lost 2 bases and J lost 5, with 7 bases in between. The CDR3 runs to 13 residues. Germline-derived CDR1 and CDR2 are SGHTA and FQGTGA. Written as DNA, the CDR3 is TGTGCCAGCAGCTTAGGGAGAAACAATGAGCAGTTCTTC. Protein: CASSLGRNNEQFF.

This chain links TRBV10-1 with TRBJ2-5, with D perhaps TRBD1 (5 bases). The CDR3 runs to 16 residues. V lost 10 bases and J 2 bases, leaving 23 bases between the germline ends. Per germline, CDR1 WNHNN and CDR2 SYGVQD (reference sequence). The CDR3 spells CATWKLPSGAQETQYF. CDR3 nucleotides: TGCGCCACCTGGAAGCTCCCGAGTGGGGCGCAAGAGACCCAGTACTTC.

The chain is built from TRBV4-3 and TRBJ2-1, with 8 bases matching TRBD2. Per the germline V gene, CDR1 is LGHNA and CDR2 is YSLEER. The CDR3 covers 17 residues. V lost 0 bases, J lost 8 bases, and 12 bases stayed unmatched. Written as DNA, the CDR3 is TGCGCCAGCAGCCAAGACGGCGCGGGAGGCGTTCAGGATGAGCAGTTCTTC. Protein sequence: CASSQDGAGGVQDEQFF.

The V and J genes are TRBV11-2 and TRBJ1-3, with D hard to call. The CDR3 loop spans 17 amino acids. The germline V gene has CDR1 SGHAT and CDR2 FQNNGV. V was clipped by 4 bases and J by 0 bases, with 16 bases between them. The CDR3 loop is CASSSLAGTLSGNTIYF. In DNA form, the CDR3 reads TGTGCCAGCAGCTCGCTGGCGGGAACCCTCTCTGGAAACACCATATATTTT.

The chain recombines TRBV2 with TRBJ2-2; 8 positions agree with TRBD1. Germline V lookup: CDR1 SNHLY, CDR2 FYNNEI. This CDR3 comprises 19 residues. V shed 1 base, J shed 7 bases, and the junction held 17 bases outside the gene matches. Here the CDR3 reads CASSEDSPPLRGRIGELFF. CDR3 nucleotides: TGTGCCAGCAGTGAAGATTCACCCCCCCTCAGGGGGCGTATCGGGGAGCTGTTTTTT.

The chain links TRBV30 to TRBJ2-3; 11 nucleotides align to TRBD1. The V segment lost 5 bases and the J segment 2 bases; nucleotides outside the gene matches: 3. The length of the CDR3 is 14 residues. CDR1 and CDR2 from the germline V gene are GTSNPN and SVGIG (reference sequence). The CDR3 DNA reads TGTGCCTGGGGACAGGGGGCTATCACAGATACGCAGTATTTT. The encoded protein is CAWGQGAITDTQYF.

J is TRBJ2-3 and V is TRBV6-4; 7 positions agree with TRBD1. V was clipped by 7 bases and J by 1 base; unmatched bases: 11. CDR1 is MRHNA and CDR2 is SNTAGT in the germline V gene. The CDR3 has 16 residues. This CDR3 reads CASIPEGGQRTDTQYF. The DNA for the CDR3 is TGTGCCAGCATACCGGAAGGGGGACAGCGCACAGATACGCAGTATTTT.

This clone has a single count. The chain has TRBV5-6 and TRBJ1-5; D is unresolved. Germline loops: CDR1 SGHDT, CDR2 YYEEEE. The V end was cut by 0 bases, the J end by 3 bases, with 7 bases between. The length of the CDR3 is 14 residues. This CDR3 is CASSLALANQPQHF. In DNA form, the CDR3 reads TGTGCCAGCAGCTTGGCCTTAGCCAATCAGCCCCAGCATTTT.

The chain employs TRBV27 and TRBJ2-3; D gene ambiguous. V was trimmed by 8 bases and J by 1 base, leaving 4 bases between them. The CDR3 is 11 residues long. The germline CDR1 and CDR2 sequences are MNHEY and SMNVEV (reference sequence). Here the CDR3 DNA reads TGTGCCAGCGGCCGCACAGATACGCAGTATTTT. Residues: CASGRTDTQYF.

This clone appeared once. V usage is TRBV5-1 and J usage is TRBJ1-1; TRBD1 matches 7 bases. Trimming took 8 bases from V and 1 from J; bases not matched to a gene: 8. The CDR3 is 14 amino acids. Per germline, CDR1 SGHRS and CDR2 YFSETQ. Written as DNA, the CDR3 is TGCGCCAGTAAGGGGACAGCTCAGAACACTGAAGCTTTCTTT. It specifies CASKGTAQNTEAFF.

The CDR3 nucleotides read TGTGCCAGCAGCCCAGGCCAGGTAGAGACCCAGTACTTC. Translated: CASSPGQVETQYF. The chain combines TRBV5-8 with TRBJ2-5; D not certain. Trimming shortened V by 4 bases and J by 4 bases, and 11 bases separated the two germline ends. Germline V CDR1 and CDR2: SGHTS, YDEGEE. The CDR3 length is 13 residues.

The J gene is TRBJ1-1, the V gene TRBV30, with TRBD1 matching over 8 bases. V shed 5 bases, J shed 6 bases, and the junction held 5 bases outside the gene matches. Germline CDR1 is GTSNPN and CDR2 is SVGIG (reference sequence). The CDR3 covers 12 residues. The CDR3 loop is CAWGTGGAEAFF. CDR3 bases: TGTGCCTGGGGGACAGGTGGAGCTGAAGCTTTCTTT.

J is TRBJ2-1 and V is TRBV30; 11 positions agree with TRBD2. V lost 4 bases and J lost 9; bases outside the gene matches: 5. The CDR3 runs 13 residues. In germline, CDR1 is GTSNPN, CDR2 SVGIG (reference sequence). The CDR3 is CAWTLGLAAEQFF. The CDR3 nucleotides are TGTGCCTGGACCCTGGGACTAGCGGCTGAGCAGTTCTTC. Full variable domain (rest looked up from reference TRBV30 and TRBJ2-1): SQTIHQWPATLVQPVGSPLSLECTVEGTSNPNLYWYRQAAGRGLQLLFYSVGIGQISSEVPQNLSASRPQDRQFILSSKKLLLSDSGFYLCAWTLGLAAEQFFGPGTRLTVL.

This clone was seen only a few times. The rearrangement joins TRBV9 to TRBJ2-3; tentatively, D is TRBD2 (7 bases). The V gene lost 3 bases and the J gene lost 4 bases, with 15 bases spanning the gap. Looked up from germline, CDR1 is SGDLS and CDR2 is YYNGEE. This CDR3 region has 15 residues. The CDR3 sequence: CASSGVGGRPDTQYF. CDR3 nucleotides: TGTGCCAGCAGCGGGGTGGGGGGGCGGCCAGATACGCAGTATTTT.

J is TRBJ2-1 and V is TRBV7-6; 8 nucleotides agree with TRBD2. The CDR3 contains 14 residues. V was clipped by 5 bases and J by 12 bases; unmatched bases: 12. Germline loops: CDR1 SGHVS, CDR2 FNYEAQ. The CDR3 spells CASSPLASGGGQFF. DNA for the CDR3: TGTGCCAGCAGCCCCCTTGCGAGCGGGGGCGGGCAGTTCTTC.

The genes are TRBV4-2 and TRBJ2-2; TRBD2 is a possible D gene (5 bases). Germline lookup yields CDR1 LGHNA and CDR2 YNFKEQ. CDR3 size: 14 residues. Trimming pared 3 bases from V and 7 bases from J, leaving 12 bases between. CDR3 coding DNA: TGTGCCAGCAGCCACCCCCGGGATCACGGGGAGCTGTTTTTT. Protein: CASSHPRDHGELFF.

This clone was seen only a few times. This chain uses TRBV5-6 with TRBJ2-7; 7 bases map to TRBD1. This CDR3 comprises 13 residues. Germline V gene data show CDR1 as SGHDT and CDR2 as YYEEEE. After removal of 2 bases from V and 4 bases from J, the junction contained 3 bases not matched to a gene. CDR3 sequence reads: CASSLAQGYEQYF. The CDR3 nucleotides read TGTGCCAGCAGCTTAGCACAGGGGTACGAGCAGTACTTC.

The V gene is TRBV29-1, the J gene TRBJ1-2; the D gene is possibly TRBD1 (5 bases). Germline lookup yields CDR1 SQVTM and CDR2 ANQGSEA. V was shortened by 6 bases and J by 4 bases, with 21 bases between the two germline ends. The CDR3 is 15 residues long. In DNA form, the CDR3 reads TGCAGCGTCCACGTCCTAGTCCAGGGACTCTATGGCTACACCTTC. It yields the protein CSVHVLVQGLYGYTF.

The CDR3 loop is CASSQDSSGSVGYTF. The CDR3, as DNA: TGCGCCAGCAGCCAAGATTCCTCTGGGAGCGTTGGCTACACCTTC. This sequence joins TRBV4-3 and TRBJ1-2; D is unresolved. V dropped 0 bases and J dropped 7 bases, with 15 bases sitting between them. Germline values: CDR1 LGHNA, CDR2 YSLEER. The CDR3 sequence is 15 residues long.

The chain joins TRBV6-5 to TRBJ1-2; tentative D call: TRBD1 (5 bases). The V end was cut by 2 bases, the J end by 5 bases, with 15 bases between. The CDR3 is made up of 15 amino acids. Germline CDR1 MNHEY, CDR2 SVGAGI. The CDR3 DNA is TGTGCCAGCAGTTACGTGGCAGGGCCTCAGTATGGCTACACCTTC. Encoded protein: CASSYVAGPQYGYTF.

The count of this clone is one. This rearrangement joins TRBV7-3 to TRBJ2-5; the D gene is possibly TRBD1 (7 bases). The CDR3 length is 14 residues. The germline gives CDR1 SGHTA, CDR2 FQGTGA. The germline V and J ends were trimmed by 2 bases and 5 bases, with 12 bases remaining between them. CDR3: CASSLGRDSETQYF. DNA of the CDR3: TGTGCCAGCAGCTTAGGGCGGGACAGCGAGACCCAGTACTTC.